A single sample is the source of the 24 T cell receptor beta chains below, sequenced in a study of Ad26.COV2.S vaccination and SARS-CoV-2 variants. Sample treatment: over 15 received Ad26.COV2.S at low or high dose, single or two shots; 5 received placebo; per-sample allocation not given. Sampling was performed 63 days after the first vaccine or placebo injection. TCRdb keeps only in-frame clones here, not all; method: immunoSEQ multiplex PCR. This table has about 680,000 clones, more than 80% appearing once. The sample was peripheral blood, taken in a trial of Ad26.COV2.S vaccine versus placebo. The receptors here all came from a person between 18 and 59 years old who received the Ad26.COV2.S COVID-19 vaccine or a placebo.

The chain combines TRBV10-2 with TRBJ1-5; possible D gene TRBD1, 5 bases. The CDR3 sequence is 16 residues long. The germline gives CDR1 WSHSY, CDR2 SAAADI. Trimming removed 0 bases at V and 2 bases at J, with 11 bases between. CDR3 protein: CASSESGGTGNQPQHF. Written as DNA, the CDR3 is TGCGCCAGCAGTGAGTCCGGGGGGACCGGCAATCAGCCCCAGCATTTT.

The chain combines TRBV11-2 with TRBJ1-1; no clear D gene. The germline V gene has CDR1 SGHAT and CDR2 FQNNGV. Trimming shortened V by 3 bases and J by 5 bases, and 22 bases separated the two germline ends. The CDR3 has 17 residues. The CDR3 DNA is TGTGCCAGCAGCTTTAACCCCTTCGGCCCTCGAAGGACTGAAGCTTTCTTT. It yields the protein CASSFNPFGPRRTEAFF. Based on the CDR3 plus reference TRBV11-2 and TRBJ1-1, the full variable domain is EAGVAQSPRYKIIEKRQSVAFWCNPISGHATLYWYQQILGQGPKLLIQFQNNGVVDDSQLPKDRFSAERLKGVDSTLKIQPAKLEDSAVYLCASSFNPFGPRRTEAFFGQGTRLTVV.

The chain recombines TRBV5-6 with TRBJ1-6; D unresolved. Trimming took off 3 bases at V and 2 bases at J, with 9 bases between the two ends. The CDR3 has 15 amino acids. Germline lookup yields CDR1 SGHDT and CDR2 YYEEEE. CDR3 protein: CASSSEATYNSPLHF. For the CDR3, the DNA is TGTGCCAGCAGCTCGGAGGCTACCTATAATTCACCCCTCCACTTT. The variable domain in full, completed from reference TRBV5-6 and TRBJ1-6, reads DAGVTQSPTHLIKTRGQQVTLRCSPKSGHDTVSWYQQALGQGPQFIFQYYEEEERQRGNFPDRFSGHQFPNYSSELNVNALLLGDSALYLCASSSEATYNSPLHFGNGTRLTVT.

The chain's CDR3 is CASRPQGDRNQPQHF. The CDR3 DNA follows: TGTGCCAGCAGACCTCAGGGAGATCGCAATCAGCCCCAGCATTTT. The V call is TRBV7-8, the J call TRBJ1-5; tentative D call: TRBD1 (5 bases). V was pared by 6 bases and J by 2 bases, with 14 bases between. This CDR3 comprises 15 residues. Per the germline V gene, CDR1 is SGHVS and CDR2 is FQNEAQ.

V and J are TRBV7-9 and TRBJ1-2; 8 nucleotides agree with TRBD1. CDR1 is SEHNR, CDR2 FQNEAQ, per germline (reference sequence). The CDR3 loop spans 16 amino acids. J lost 4 bases, V lost 6 bases, and 13 bases had no gene match. CDR3 nucleotide sequence: TGTGCCAGCAGTCGGGACAGGAGTGGGAAAAGCTATGGCTACACCTTC. It encodes CASSRDRSGKSYGYTF. The variable domain in full, with the rest retrieved from reference TRBV7-9 and TRBJ1-2, is DTGVSQNPRHKITKRGQNVTFRCDPISEHNRLYWYRQTLGQGPEFLTYFQNEAQLEKSRLLSDRFSAERPKGSFSTLEIQRTEQGDSAMYLCASSRDRSGKSYGYTFGSGTRLTVV.

The chain recombines TRBV5-1 with TRBJ2-5; TRBD1 agrees at 8 bases. Unmatched junction bases numbered 7, after V lost 4 bases and J lost 2 bases. CDR3 size: 15 residues. The V gene's germline CDR1 is SGHRS and CDR2 YFSETQ. CDR3 bases: TGCGCCAGCAGCGGACTGGGACAGGAACAAGAGACCCAGTACTTC. It translates to CASSGLGQEQETQYF.

The CDR3 DNA reads as TGTGCCAGCAGCATGGCGCCCCTCCACTTT. The encoded protein is CASSMAPLHF. This chain joins TRBV21-1 and TRBJ1-6. TRBV21-1 is a pseudogene segment. This CDR3 comprises 10 residues.

The chain links TRBV7-2 to TRBJ2-7, with no clear D. Germline V gene lookup returns CDR1 SGHTA and CDR2 FQGNSA. V lost 5 bases, J lost 3 bases, and 11 bases lay in between. The CDR3 totals 13 residues. The CDR3 region has the DNA TGTGCCAGCAGCCCCAACACTGTCTACGAGCAGTACTTC. This translates into CASSPNTVYEQYF.

This sequence joins TRBV4-2 and TRBJ2-5; TRBD2 matches 11 bases. The CDR3 consists of 16 residues. The junction had 9 bases not matched to a gene; V was cut back by 4 bases and J by 5 bases. Germline V gene lookup returns CDR1 LGHNA and CDR2 YNFKEQ. The CDR3 DNA sequence: TGTGCCAGCAGCCGAGAGGGACTAGCGGTCCGCGAGACCCAGTACTTC. This encodes CASSREGLAVRETQYF.

DNA for the CDR3: TGTGCCAGCAGCGCCAGGGAAGGGTACACTGAAGCTTTCTTT. This encodes CASSAREGYTEAFF. The chain recombines TRBV9 with TRBJ1-1, with D tentatively TRBD1 (5 bases). The CDR3 is 14 amino acids. The V gene lost 3 bases and the J gene lost 3 bases, with 12 bases spanning the gap. Germline lookup yields CDR1 SGDLS and CDR2 YYNGEE.

The rearrangement uses TRBV11-1 and TRBJ2-5; D is unresolved. V lost 2 bases and J 2 bases, leaving 12 bases between the germline ends. Germline CDR1 is SGHAT and CDR2 is FQDESV (reference sequence). CDR3 length: 15 amino acids. DNA of the CDR3: TGTGCCAGCAGCTTACTCCAGCTAACACAAGAGACCCAGTACTTC. It encodes CASSLLQLTQETQYF.

This clone is a singleton in its sample. The rearrangement links TRBV10-2 to TRBJ1-1; tentatively, D is TRBD1 (6 bases). Germline values: CDR1 WSHSY, CDR2 SAAADI. The CDR3 spans 15 residues. With 7 bases removed from V and 0 bases from J, the gap between germline ends came to 15 bases. The chain's CDR3 is CASMLGRDMNTEAFF. DNA of the CDR3: TGCGCCAGCATGTTGGGGAGGGACATGAACACTGAAGCTTTCTTT.

This clone was detected once. The chain combines TRBV6-2 or TRBV6-3 with TRBJ1-4; a weak D match, TRBD1 (5 bases). The V end lost 6 bases, the J end lost 8 bases, and 7 bases lay between the germline ends. The CDR3 has 11 residues. Per the germline V gene, CDR1 is MNHEY and CDR2 is SVGEGT. CDR3 loop: CASSRTEKLFF. The CDR3 coding sequence is TGTGCCAGCAGCCGGACAGAAAAACTGTTTTTT.

The CDR3 nucleotides are TGTGCCAGTAGAACCCTAGGGGGGCCCTATGGCTACACCTTC. Translating it yields CASRTLGGPYGYTF. This chain uses TRBV19 with TRBJ1-2, with D tentatively TRBD1 (6 bases). Germline-derived CDR1 and CDR2 are LNHDA and SQIVND (reference sequence). The CDR3 extends over 14 amino acids. V lost 6 bases and J lost 4, with 15 bases in between.

The gene calls are TRBV6-5 and TRBJ1-3; D is possibly TRBD1 (5 bases). Looked up from germline, CDR1 is MNHEY and CDR2 is SVGAGI. CDR3 length equals 14 residues. Trimming took off 5 bases at V and 0 bases at J, with 8 bases between the two ends. Here the CDR3 DNA reads TGTGCCAGCAGTCGGGGGGACTCTGGAAACACCATATATTTT. It is translated as CASSRGDSGNTIYF.

V usage is TRBV15 and J usage is TRBJ1-1; D call uncertain. V was cut by 3 bases and J by 6 bases, with 2 bases left in between. CDR3 length: 10 amino acids. In germline, CDR1 is LNHNV, CDR2 YYDKDF (reference sequence). The CDR3 sequence: CATSSAEAFF. In nucleotides, the CDR3 is TGTGCCACCAGCAGTGCTGAAGCTTTCTTT.

CDR3 nucleotides: TGTGCCAGCAGCCAAGAACGACAGGGATCACCCCTCCACTTT. The encoded protein is CASSQERQGSPLHF. V usage is TRBV3-1 (or the pseudogene TRBV3-2) and J usage is TRBJ1-6, with 7 positions matching TRBD1. After removal of 0 bases from V and 10 bases from J, the junction contained 3 bases not matched to a gene. Germline CDR1 LGHDT, CDR2 YNNKEL (reference sequence). This CDR3 region has 14 residues.

The V gene is TRBV5-6, the J gene TRBJ1-4; D gene uncertain. The CDR3 consists of 14 residues. The V gene's germline CDR1 is SGHDT and CDR2 YYEEEE. V shed 0 bases and J shed 8 bases, with 11 bases lying between them. The CDR3 DNA is TGTGCCAGCAGCTTGGTGGGGTTTCGGGAAAAACTGTTTTTT. It translates to CASSLVGFREKLFF.

The chain employs TRBV7-6 and TRBJ2-7, with 8 nucleotides matching TRBD2. Germline V CDR1 and CDR2: SGHVS, FNYEAQ. This CDR3 has 15 residues. V gave up 1 base and J gave up 3 bases; unmatched junction bases: 5. CDR3 protein: CASSLGAGGHYEQYF. The DNA for the CDR3 is TGTGCCAGCAGCTTAGGGGCGGGGGGCCACTACGAGCAGTACTTC.

V and J are TRBV24-1 and TRBJ2-4; tentatively, D is TRBD2 (5 bases). The V end was cut by 4 bases, the J end by 6 bases, with 12 bases between. The CDR3 has 14 residues. CDR1 and CDR2 from the germline V gene are KGHDR and SFDVKD. The CDR3 loop is CATSDTRSSNIQYF. CDR3 DNA: TGTGCCACCAGTGACACTAGATCGTCAAACATTCAGTACTTC.

This chain links TRBV19 with TRBJ2-1; tentatively, D is TRBD2 (5 bases). The CDR3 runs to 14 residues. V was pared by 5 bases and J by 3 bases, with 11 bases between. Germline CDR1 is LNHDA and CDR2 is SQIVND (reference sequence). CDR3 sequence reads: CASSLDSFYNEQFF. The CDR3 nucleotides are TGTGCCAGTAGTTTGGACTCCTTCTACAATGAGCAGTTCTTC. Complete variable domain (other parts from reference TRBV19 and TRBJ2-1): DGGITQSPKYLFRKEGQNVTLSCEQNLNHDAMYWYRQDPGQGLRLIYYSQIVNDFQKGDIAEGYSVSREKKESFPLTVTSAQKNPTAFYLCASSLDSFYNEQFFGPGTRLTVL.

The J gene is TRBJ2-4, the V gene TRBV9; 12 bases fit TRBD2. This CDR3 spans 17 amino acids. Trimming removed 4 bases from V and 0 bases from J; junction bases left unmatched: 5. Germline V lookup: CDR1 SGDLS, CDR2 YYNGEE. CDR3: CASSPRTSGEAKNIQYF. DNA of the CDR3: TGTGCCAGCAGCCCCCGGACTAGCGGGGAAGCCAAAAACATTCAGTACTTC.

The CDR3 here is CASSESEAPKNIQYF. CDR3 DNA sequence: TGTGCCAGCAGTGAAAGTGAAGCGCCCAAAAACATTCAGTACTTC. The chain links TRBV2 to TRBJ2-4, with D uncertain. The germline gives CDR1 SNHLY, CDR2 FYNNEI. The CDR3 length is 15 residues. The ends were cut back, 2 bases at V and 2 bases at J, with 10 bases in the middle.

V usage is TRBV11-2 and J usage is TRBJ2-2; D may be TRBD1 or TRBD2 (5 bases each). CDR1 is SGHAT and CDR2 is FQNNGV in the germline V gene. The ends were cut back, 5 bases at V and 4 bases at J, with 14 bases in the middle. The CDR3 contains 15 residues. CDR3 protein: CASSRPGPRTGELFF. In DNA form, the CDR3 reads TGTGCCAGCAGCCGACCGGGACCGCGCACCGGGGAGCTGTTTTTT.